These 2 T cell receptor beta chains originate from one sample sequenced in a study of blood T cell repertoires in COVID-19. Repertoires were generated with immunoSEQ multiplex PCR, while TCRdb's copy carries only in-frame clones and drops some. The sample lists 150,000 to 200,000 clones, 60% to 80% occurring once. Material: peripheral blood. These receptor sequences come from a man aged 55 to 69 with active or convalescent COVID-19.

This clone turned up a few times. The chain joins TRBV6-5 to TRBJ2-7, with D hard to call. The CDR3 runs 12 residues. V shed 6 bases and J shed 3 bases, with 9 bases lying between them. Germline V lookup: CDR1 MNHEY, CDR2 SVGAGI. The CDR3 coding sequence is TGTGCCAGCAGGCCCTCAGGCTACGAGCAGTACTTC. Its translation is CASRPSGYEQYF.

The chain joins TRBV18 to TRBJ2-2; D is uncertain. Trimming took 6 bases from V and 4 from J, leaving 6 bases between them. The CDR3 contains 12 residues. Germline CDR1 is KGHSH and CDR2 is LQKENI. The CDR3: CASSRLTGELFF. The CDR3 DNA reads TGTGCCAGCTCGAGACTCACCGGGGAGCTGTTTTTT.